These 6 T cell receptor beta chains were sequenced from one sample in a study of T cell clonotyping in hematopoietic cell transplantation. Only in-frame clones appear in the TCRdb table, and some are missing; sequencing was by immunoSEQ multiplex PCR. Among several thousand clones listed, roughly nine tenths were seen once. Time point meaning: recipient sample about 28 days before transplant, after cytoreduction. The specimen comprised peripheral blood mononuclear cells, sampled before stem cell transplant. The receptors shown here come from an older woman with acute myeloid leukemia. Some clones in this sample may be carry-over from other donors' samples.

This rearrangement joins TRBV4-3 to TRBJ1-1; possible D gene TRBD1, 5 bases. The CDR3 covers 13 residues. CDR1 and CDR2 from the germline V gene are LGHNA and YSLEER. V was clipped by 5 bases and J by 7 bases, with 14 bases between them. In nucleotides, the CDR3 is TGCGCCAGCAGCTATAACCGGAGGGGTGAAGCTTTCTTT. Its translation: CASSYNRRGEAFF.

This clone ranks as medium-sized. The chain recombines TRBV18 with TRBJ2-1; D remains ambiguous. Germline loops: CDR1 KGHSH, CDR2 LQKENI. Trimming removed 6 bases at V and 9 bases at J, with 18 bases between. The CDR3 is 14 amino acids. CDR3 amino acids: CASSLTDTRAEQFF. CDR3 coding DNA: TGTGCCAGCTCCCTCACGGATACTCGAGCTGAGCAGTTCTTC.

The CDR3 DNA sequence: TGTGCCAGCAGTAAAGGGGGCGCCGGGTATGGCTACACCTTC. Protein product: CASSKGGAGYGYTF. The rearrangement uses TRBV6-5 and TRBJ1-2, with 7 bases fitting TRBD1. The length of the CDR3 is 14 residues. Germline lookup yields CDR1 MNHEY and CDR2 SVGAGI. The V and J ends lost 5 bases and 5 bases, in that order; junction bases with no gene match: 8.

V gene TRBV15 combines with J gene TRBJ2-7, with 7 bases aligning to TRBD1. The CDR3 consists of 17 residues. Germline V gene sequence: CDR1 LNHNV, CDR2 YYDKDF (reference sequence). The V gene end was trimmed by 3 bases and the J gene end by 4 bases; junction bases not matched to a gene: 15. The CDR3 here is CATSSGLRDRDLYEQYF. The CDR3 bases are TGTGCCACCAGCAGTGGACTCCGGGACAGAGATCTTTACGAGCAGTACTTC. Complete variable domain (other parts from reference TRBV15 and TRBJ2-7): DAMVIQNPRYQVTQFGKPVTLSCSQTLNHNVMYWYQQKSSQAPKLLFHYYDKDFNNEADTPDNFQSRRPNTSFCFLDIRSPGLGDTAMYLCATSSGLRDRDLYEQYFGPGTRLTVT.

The chain has TRBV11-3 and TRBJ2-7; D call uncertain. V was trimmed by 11 bases and J by 2 bases, leaving 16 bases between them. CDR1 is SGHNT and CDR2 is YENEEA in the germline V gene. The CDR3 runs 13 residues. CDR3 in DNA: TGTGCCTCCTCCCCAAACGCCGCCTACGAGCAGTACGTC. It translates to CASSPNAAYEQYV.

The chain uses TRBV4-2 and TRBJ2-2, with 13 bases lining up with TRBD2. The trim removed 4 bases at V and 3 bases at J, leaving 14 bases unmatched. CDR1 and CDR2 (germline): LGHNA, YNFKEQ. The CDR3 is 20 residues long. This chain's CDR3 is CASSLGTGLAGNRDTGELFF. The CDR3 region has the DNA TGTGCCAGCAGCCTTGGAACGGGACTAGCGGGAAATCGCGACACCGGGGAGCTGTTTTTT.